Below, one TCR beta chain is given with its context. This specimen comes from a study of cytomegalovirus exposure and HLA in healthy donors. Study at large: T cells numbering about 180 million yielded some 100 million unique TCR beta sequences in an earlier analysis.

The PCR employed 60 Vbeta primers together with 13 Jbeta primers. TCRdb keeps only in-frame clones here, not all; method: immunoSEQ multiplex PCR. The sample holds roughly 250,000 clones, 80% seen once. CDR3 size: 14 residues. CDR1 is MNHEY and CDR2 is SMNVEV in the germline V gene (reference sequence). The V gene lost 3 bases and the J gene lost 4 bases, with 12 bases spanning the gap. Donors counted as nominally healthy when sampled, yet unrecorded immune exposures were likely. Sequencing was carried out using PBMCs. The chain links TRBV27 to TRBJ1-1; D possibly corresponds to TRBD1 (6 bases). The TCR comes from a girl aged 2-10 years in good health and CMV-seronegative. DNA for the CDR3: TGTGCCAGCAGTTTTGACAGGACCTCCACTGAAGCTTTCTTT. Protein: CASSFDRTSTEAFF.